Following are 7 T cell receptor beta chains from one sample sequenced in a study of regulatory T cells in long-lasting Graves disease. Through Arm-PCR of CDR3 regions and iRepertoire HTBI primers, TCR beta libraries were built. One entry per CDR3 protein results from TCRdb running MiXCR on the multiplex PCR reads. The sample shows 400,000 to 500,000 distinct CDR3 sequences, 16% of them seen only once. Time point noted: newly diagnosed GD, antithyroid drugs for less than 3 months. The TCR library was made from RNA extracted from PBMCs. Separately, the same data were catalogued under a study of T cells in Graves' hyperthyroidism and ophthalmopathy.

The specimen comprised peripheral blood mononuclear cells (PBMCs), sampled at new diagnosis, from a patient treated with antithyroid drugs. The receptors shown here come from a woman in her late teens or twenties with Graves disease.

This sequence joins TRBV4-2 and TRBJ2-2, with D tentatively TRBD2 (6 bases). This CDR3 is 15 amino acids long. V was clipped by 4 bases and J by 4 bases, with 13 bases between them. Germline V gene sequence: CDR1 LGHNA, CDR2 YNFKEQ. In DNA form, the CDR3 reads TGTGCCAGCAGCCCCCTAGTGGGAGGCACCGGGGAGCTGTTTTTT. Translation: CASSPLVGGTGELFF.

This clonotype occurred a few times. This chain joins TRBV20-1 and TRBJ2-3; TRBD2 agrees at 8 bases. The CDR3 is 13 amino acids. Trimming at V came to 6 bases and at J to 4 bases, leaving 6 bases not matched to a gene. Germline V gene lookup returns CDR1 DFQATT and CDR2 SNEGSKA (reference sequence). CDR3 residues: CSAQAGAPDTQYF. The DNA for the CDR3 is TGCAGTGCCCAAGCGGGAGCACCAGATACGCAGTATTTT.

Comments on this clonotype: One junction end does not reproduce the germline sequence, and a read error may be involved. This chain links TRBV14 with TRBJ2-2, with 11 bases fitting TRBD2. This CDR3 has 20 residues. Germline lookup yields CDR1 SGHDN and CDR2 FVKESK. CDR3 in amino acids: CASSPIGLAGPTQNIGELFF. CDR3 DNA: TGTGCCAGCAGCCCTATAGGACTAGCGGGCCCAACGCAGAACATCGGGGAGCTGTTTTTT. Based on the CDR3 plus reference TRBV14 and TRBJ2-2, the full variable domain is EAGVTQFPSHSVIEKGQTVTLRCDPISGHDNLYWYRRVMGKEIKFLLHFVKESKQDESGMPNNRFLAERTGGTYSTLKVQPAELEDSGVYFCASSPIGLAGPTQNIGELFFGEGSRLTVL.

The V gene is TRBV28, the J gene TRBJ2-5; tentatively, D is TRBD2 (6 bases). The CDR3 spans 15 residues. Germline V CDR1 and CDR2: MDHEN, SYDVKM. Trimming took 2 bases from V and 5 from J, leaving 15 bases between them. CDR3 amino acids: CASSLRGGGTETQYF. CDR3 sequence (DNA): TGTGCCAGCAGTTTAAGGGGTGGCGGGACGGAGACCCAGTACTTC.

The CDR3 here is CAWTGTIPYEQYF. In nucleotides, the CDR3 is TGTGCCTGGACAGGGACTATTCCCTACGAGCAGTACTTC. The chain has TRBV30 and TRBJ2-7, with 7 bases identical to TRBD2. The CDR3 is made up of 13 amino acids. The V gene end was trimmed by 4 bases and the J gene end by 2 bases; junction bases not matched to a gene: 5. Germline CDR1 GTSNPN, CDR2 SVGIG (reference sequence). Complete variable domain (other parts from reference TRBV30 and TRBJ2-7): SQTIHQWPATLVQPVGSPLSLECTVEGTSNPNLYWYRQAAGRGLQLLFYSVGIGQISSEVPQNLSASRPQDRQFILSSKKLLLSDSGFYLCAWTGTIPYEQYFGPGTRLTVT.

This clonotype has ten or more counts. The gene calls are TRBV6-5 and TRBJ1-1, with D tentatively TRBD1 (5 bases). The CDR3 has 16 residues. Trimming removed 0 bases at V and 4 bases at J, with 15 bases between. CDR1 is MNHEY and CDR2 is SVGAGI in the germline V gene. The CDR3 here is CASSYSTPAGGTEAFF. CDR3 nucleotide sequence: TGTGCCAGCAGTTACTCGACGCCAGCCGGGGGCACTGAAGCTTTCTTT.

J is TRBJ2-5 and V is TRBV27; D possibly corresponds to TRBD2 (5 bases). The CDR3 has 13 residues. The ends were cut back, 3 bases at V and 5 bases at J, with 10 bases in the middle. Germline assignment: CDR1 MNHEY and CDR2 SMNVEV (reference sequence). CDR3 sequence reads: CASSFSEGETQYF. The CDR3, as DNA: TGTGCCAGCAGTTTTAGCGAAGGGGAGACCCAGTACTTC.